This TCR beta chain is drawn from a study of T cell changes during pregnancy in multiple sclerosis. The protocol was immunoSEQ multiplex PCR, while the TCRdb copy is restricted to in-frame clones and leaves out a portion. Of about 77,000 clones in the sample, over 75% were seen once. V dropped 5 bases and J dropped 5 bases, with 12 bases sitting between them. Germline V lookup: CDR1 MNHEY, CDR2 SVGAGI. The CDR3 runs to 13 residues. This specimen consisted of peripheral blood, obtained before pregnancy. The chain couples TRBV6-5 to TRBJ2-5; weak D call: TRBD2 (5 bases). This clonotype was obtained from a female donor with multiple sclerosis, enrolled in a pregnancy study. The CDR3 spells CASSPRDWETQYF. The CDR3 region has the DNA TGTGCCAGCAGTCCCCGGGATTGGGAGACCCAGTACTTC.